This T cell receptor (beta chain) was sequenced for a study of T cell repertoires in cytomegalovirus infection. In the study overall: Recently identified HLA-C-restricted and well-studied HLA-B-restricted CMV epitopes were used. TCR beta signatures that were public indicated CMV infection and matching HLA type.

MiXCR, run by TCRdb on the reads, gives a single entry per CDR3 protein. The profile covers about 830,000 distinct CDR3 sequences, with about 31% appearing a single time and around an eighth taken by the ten largest. This clonotype was seen more than once but under ten times. As yet, its antigen is unknown. The TCR was taken from a human donor in good health (CMV status not recorded). Some clones in this sample may be carry-over from other donors' samples. Here the sequenced sample was cultured CD8+ T cells from PBMCs, taken from culture after CMV antigen stimulation.

CDR3 in amino acids: CASKSRDGLNQPQHF. DNA for the CDR3: TGTGCCAGCAAGTCCCGGGACGGATTAAATCAGCCCCAGCATTTT. The rearrangement joins TRBV12-3 or TRBV12-4 to TRBJ1-5; tentative D call: TRBD1 (5 bases). The CDR3 is 15 amino acids. V was shortened by 7 bases and J by 4 bases, with 17 bases between the two germline ends.